This T cell receptor beta chain came from a study of cytomegalovirus exposure and HLA in healthy donors. Trimming removed 5 bases from V and 3 bases from J; junction bases left unmatched: 9. The CDR3 covers 15 residues. Germline CDR1 and CDR2: SGHTA and FQGNSA. 60 Vbeta and 13 Jbeta primers were used in PCR. The repertoire was sequenced with immunoSEQ multiplex PCR; TCRdb's copy has only in-frame clones and lacks some. This table has around 200,000 clones, roughly four fifths appearing once. The chain couples TRBV7-2 to TRBJ2-7; 8 bases line up with TRBD1. The clonotype comes from a man in his forties or fifties in good health and CMV-seronegative. Sequences were obtained from PBMCs. CDR3 in DNA: TGTGCCAGCAGCCCCAGGAGGACAGGGAGCTACGAGCAGTACTTC. Translating gives CASSPRRTGSYEQYF.